This T cell receptor beta chain originates from a study of siplizumab effects on memory and regulatory T cells (dated by TCRdb to the late 2010s). With respect to the entire study: The study looked at the effect of siplizumab, an anti-CD2 antibody, on alloreactive T-cell subsets in allogeneic mixed lymphocyte reactions made from human PBMCs.

There are 18 amino acids in the CDR3, from cysteine to phenylalanine inclusive. This entry keeps only the CDR3 DNA: 54 bases, framed from base 1. CDR1 SGHKS and CDR2 YYEKEE are derived from the germline V gene (reference sequence). V loses 4 bases at its end and J loses 9 bases; junction bases beyond the gene matches: 16. The protocol used for the library was the immunoSEQ multiplex PCR assay. The deep sequencing platform assayed 90,000 to 100,000 TCR templates per sample. Genomic DNA extracted from sorted T cells was used for TCRbeta CDR3 sequencing. The study's processing was this. The R programming language was used for the clonal analysis of the TCRbeta CDR3 data. Comparing unstimulated samples against CFSE-low samples taken after the reaction was how alloreactive CD4+ and CD8+ clones were defined. Regulatory or non-regulatory origin was assigned to alloreactive CD4+ clones by matching of sequences to sorted unstimulated Treg and non-Treg repertoires. TCRdb re-hosts the immuneACCESS table, in-frame sequences only. Its copies lack some clones; in the studies checked, an unresolved V gene accounts for under half of them, and the cause for the rest is not known. V, J and clone size reflect that table, while D and trimming were determined from the DNA. The sample table contains some 90,000 clones; only one count was recorded for over 80% of them. The top ten clonotypes cover about 16% of the sample.

To note about this clone: Its antigen is still unknown. Base qualities are not recorded, but no much larger clone differs from it by a single base.

Sorted unstimulated T cells and proliferating T cells recovered from mixed lymphocyte reactions were subjected to TCRbeta CDR3 sequencing. Fresh whole blood from around 11 HLA-typed healthy donors was used to isolate PBMCs. The research as a whole found: Of the alloreactive CD4+ clones that could be mapped, the Treg-derived share averaged roughly 73% with siplizumab compared with approximately 25% in control reactions. About 80-96% of proliferating CD4+ or CD8+ clones could not be given a naive or memory phenotype. Unstimulated naive T cells appeared more diverse than memory T cells, and naive cells seemed to contribute substantially to the alloresponse. No functional confirmation was obtained for the suppressive function of proliferating Tregs from siplizumab cultures. Sequences below about 10^-5 frequency were poorly captured, so only a minor fraction of alloreactive clones could be mapped to unstimulated subsets. The cumulative frequency of alloreactive sequences traceable to unstimulated CD4+ memory T cells was significantly reduced by siplizumab.

Sequencing input: CD4+ T cells sorted from blood. The source is a human donor in good health. This sequence uses TRBV5-5 and TRBJ2-1; 13 bases in the middle match TRBD2. The CDR3 loop reads CASSQRTSGRFRGSEQFF. The DNA is TGTGCCAGCAGCCAAAGGACTAGCGGGAGATTTAGGGGGAGTGAGCAGTTCTTC.